Sequencing of this T cell receptor (beta chain) was carried out in a study of response to subunit inactivated influenza vaccine. CDR1 is SGHTA, CDR2 FQGNSA, per germline. The CDR3 length is 14 residues. V lost 5 bases to trimming and J lost 8 bases, with 15 bases between them. MiXCR was run by TCRdb on the RT-PCR reads, yielding one entry per CDR3 protein. Of hundreds of thousands of distinct CDR3 sequences listed, around 16% were seen once; the top ten hold around a tenth. The V call is TRBV7-2, the J call TRBJ1-4, with a tentative D call TRBD1 (5 bases). The receptor was isolated from a man over 45 who received an inactivated influenza vaccine. The sequences come from PBMCs from blood, collected roughly 12 days after vaccination. The CDR3 nucleotides are TGTGCCAGCAGCAGAATACAGGTTGGAGAAAAACTGTTTTTT. As protein: CASSRIQVGEKLFF.